This T cell receptor beta chain was identified in a study of early T cells in non-severe SARS-CoV-2 infection. Across the study: Sequencing of unsorted whole blood was done on bulk RNA, leaving chains unpaired. The study's findings and limits: Lookups in VDJdb leaned toward anti-spike CD8 responses and missed private and CD4 specificities.

Comments on this clonotype: Antigen: not known.

CDR3 length equals 13 residues. From germline, CDR1 is MDHEN and CDR2 SYDVKM. The V end was cut by 6 bases, the J end by 6 bases, with 11 bases between. Unique molecular identifier tags were affixed to discrete cDNA molecules. TCRdb called the 5' RACE reads again in MiXCR, with one record for every CDR3 protein. The table lists 98,000 or so distinct CDR3 sequences, roughly an eighth of them singletons. The chain links TRBV28 to TRBJ2-2; either TRBD1 or TRBD2 may supply D (5 bases each). The source is an adult who was a healthcare worker with PCR-confirmed SARS-CoV-2 infection or an uninfected control (not recorded which). Sequencing was done on a sample of whole blood. The CDR3 nucleotides read TGTGCCAGCAGGTCACCGGGACCCGGGGAGCTGTTTTTT. Translation gives CASRSPGPGELFF.